The clone carrying this TCR beta chain was observed at least ten times. Its matching antigen is unknown. The V and J ends lost 9 bases and 0 bases respectively, with 8 bases between them. The germline V gene has CDR1 LNHDA and CDR2 SQIVND (reference sequence). This CDR3 is built from 13 residues. RNA transcripts were the template for amplifying TCR beta CDR3 regions. The study used the HTBI primer set for a first-round RT-PCR of the TCR CDR3. TCRdb reprocessed the multiplex PCR reads via MiXCR and lists one record per CDR3 protein. The sample lists over 500,000 distinct CDR3 sequences, 46% seen once, with approximately 44% in the top ten. Those patients with uncontrolled infection, other autoimmune disease, pregnancy or lactation were excluded. Diagnosis rested on symptoms, serum thyroxine and TRAb, thyroid ultrasound, and orbital computed tomography. This sample is part of a study of T cells in Graves' hyperthyroidism and ophthalmopathy.

General observations from the study: In the analysis, a 13 V-J model separated ophthalmopathy from stable hyperthyroidism. Before onset, by a median of approximately 6.2 months, the model predicted ophthalmopathy.

The clonotype originates from an adult woman with Graves' disease, either hyperthyroidism or ophthalmopathy (not recorded which). The sample was peripheral blood or thyroid tissue (not recorded which). The chain combines TRBV19 with TRBJ1-4; D might be TRBD1 (6 bases). CDR3 bases: TGTGCCAGCCAGGGGACAACTAATGAAAAACTGTTTTTT. Amino acid sequence: CASQGTTNEKLFF.